One sample yielded the 30 T cell receptor beta chains listed below, sequenced in a study of CD8 T cells in ankylosing spondylitis. Study observations and caveats: Ankylosing spondylitis blood appeared to carry a characteristic TCR beta motif of eight or nine highly homologous variants.

TCRdb re-derived calls from the 5' RACE reads in MiXCR, one entry per CDR3 protein. The table has some 800,000 distinct CDR3 sequences, 10% to 15% seen once. For these TCRs, the target antigens are not known. Sequenced input: blood, either unsorted or a sorted T cell fraction (not recorded which). The receptors were gathered from a male donor with ankylosing spondylitis.

The J gene is TRBJ2-7, the V gene TRBV10-2; D is possibly TRBD1 or TRBD2 (5 bases each). Germline CDR1 reads WSHSY; CDR2 reads SAAADI. V lost 4 bases and J lost 0, with 10 bases in between. The CDR3 totals 14 residues. The CDR3 sequence: CASSGDPSSYEQYF. In nucleotides, the CDR3 is TGCGCCAGCAGTGGGGACCCAAGCTCCTACGAGCAGTACTTC.

This clonotype was picked up many times. The rearrangement joins TRBV10-3 to TRBJ2-3; TRBD1 agrees at 10 bases. Losses at the gene ends were 7 bases for V and 8 bases for J; bases not matched to a gene: 12. This CDR3 is 15 amino acids long. Looked up from germline, CDR1 is ENHRY and CDR2 is SYGVKD. CDR3 bases: TGTGCCATCAAGGGGACAGGGGATGCAGGGGCTACGCAGTATTTT. The encoded protein is CAIKGTGDAGATQYF.

This clonotype was detected many times. The chain employs TRBV5-5 and TRBJ1-2; D ambiguous. The V end was cut by 0 bases, the J end by 3 bases, with 18 bases between. CDR1 SGHKS and CDR2 YYEKEE come from the germline V gene (reference sequence). This CDR3 comprises 17 residues. CDR3 bases: TGTGCCAGCAGCTTGGGACCGCGTTATAGCATTGACTATGGCTACACCTTC. Translating it yields CASSLGPRYSIDYGYTF.

At least ten counts were recorded for this clonotype. This chain uses TRBV29-1 with TRBJ2-3, with 8 nucleotides matching TRBD1. CDR3 length: 14 residues. With V trimmed by 6 bases and J by 1 base, 6 bases remained unmatched. Per germline, CDR1 SQVTM and CDR2 ANQGSEA. The CDR3: CSVETGARTDTQYF. CDR3 sequence (DNA): TGCAGCGTGGAGACAGGGGCCCGCACAGATACGCAGTATTTT.

This clonotype was seen only a few times. The genes are TRBV20-1 and TRBJ2-1; D might be TRBD1 or TRBD2, each matching 6 bases. Per the germline V gene, CDR1 is DFQATT and CDR2 is SNEGSKA (reference sequence). Trimming left V 0 bases short and J 13 bases short, with 13 bases between. This CDR3 spans 12 amino acids. CDR3 in amino acids: CSAREGGGTQFF. The CDR3 nucleotides read TGCAGTGCTAGAGAGGGGGGCGGGACCCAGTTCTTC.

The rearrangement joins TRBV7-6 to TRBJ1-6; D gene ambiguous. The CDR3 spans 14 residues. The V end lost 3 bases, the J end lost 7 bases, and 10 bases lay between the germline ends. Germline CDR1 is SGHVS and CDR2 is FNYEAQ. CDR3 coding DNA: TGTGCCAGCAGCTTCGGGTTCCACAATTCACCCCTCCACTTT. Translating gives CASSFGFHNSPLHF.

This clonotype was observed at least ten times. This rearrangement joins TRBV5-1 to TRBJ2-6, with no clear D. Deletions cut 0 bases from V and 2 bases from J, with 3 bases between. CDR3 length: 14 residues. CDR1 and CDR2 from the germline V gene are SGHRS and YFSETQ. The CDR3 region is CASSLEAGANVLTF. The CDR3, as DNA: TGCGCCAGCAGCTTGGAGGCTGGGGCCAACGTCCTGACTTTC.

This clonotype was counted at least ten times. This chain uses TRBV20-1 with TRBJ1-4; D call uncertain. The CDR3 has 13 amino acids. Trimming left V 6 bases short and J 2 bases short, with 10 bases between. CDR1 and CDR2 from the germline V gene are DFQATT and SNEGSKA (reference sequence). CDR3 bases: TGCAGTGCCCTGGGGTGGACTAATGAAAAACTGTTTTTT. This codes for CSALGWTNEKLFF.

This clonotype was recorded a few times. V gene TRBV30 combines with J gene TRBJ2-7; D uncertain. The CDR3 is 11 amino acids. Trimming removed 1 base at V and 7 bases at J, with 8 bases between. Germline V lookup: CDR1 GTSNPN, CDR2 SVGIG (reference sequence). The CDR3 here is CAWSGLGEQYF. For the CDR3, the DNA is TGTGCCTGGAGTGGTCTGGGTGAGCAGTACTTC.

This clonotype was seen at least ten times. This chain joins TRBV20-1 and TRBJ1-5; D gene unclear. Germline CDR1 and CDR2: DFQATT and SNEGSKA (reference sequence). This CDR3 spans 14 amino acids. The ends were cut back, 1 base at V and 1 base at J, with 8 bases in the middle. The CDR3 coding sequence is TGCAGTGCTAGAGGGGGTTTCAGCAATCAGCCCCAGCATTTT. Its translation is CSARGGFSNQPQHF.

This chain joins TRBV20-1 and TRBJ2-1; TRBD1 is a possible D gene (5 bases). With 6 bases removed from V and 0 bases from J, the gap between germline ends came to 15 bases. The CDR3 has 15 amino acids. The V gene's germline CDR1 is DFQATT and CDR2 SNEGSKA (reference sequence). DNA for the CDR3: TGCAGTGCCAGGAAGGGGATCGCCTCCTACAATGAGCAGTTCTTC. Translation gives CSARKGIASYNEQFF.

This clonotype occurred a few times. This chain uses TRBV5-1 with TRBJ2-1; 9 nucleotides align to TRBD2. Germline CDR1 SGHRS, CDR2 YFSETQ. The junction had 4 bases not matched to a gene; V was cut back by 2 bases and J by 7 bases. The CDR3 is 14 amino acids. CDR3 nucleotide sequence: TGCGCCAGCAGCTTACTAGCGGGTACAAATGAGCAGTTCTTC. Translation: CASSLLAGTNEQFF.

This clonotype was counted only a few times. The chain combines TRBV20-1 with TRBJ2-1, with D tentatively TRBD2 (6 bases). Trimming took off 2 bases at V and 0 bases at J, with 8 bases between the two ends. This CDR3 is 14 amino acids long. The germline gives CDR1 DFQATT, CDR2 SNEGSKA (reference sequence). The DNA for the CDR3 is TGCAGTGCTAGATGGGGAGGCTCCTACAATGAGCAGTTCTTC. This translates into CSARWGGSYNEQFF.

This clonotype was detected only a few times. The V and J genes are TRBV5-1 and TRBJ1-2; D unclear. The CDR3 covers 14 residues. Germline V gene data show CDR1 as SGHRS and CDR2 as YFSETQ. The germline V and J ends were trimmed by 0 bases and 4 bases, with 10 bases remaining between them. The CDR3, as DNA: TGCGCCAGCAGCTTGGGAGTTACCATCTATGGCTACACCTTC. Encoded protein: CASSLGVTIYGYTF.

This chain joins TRBV29-1 and TRBJ2-7; TRBD1 aligns across 8 bases. Trimming removed 7 bases from V and 6 bases from J; junction bases left unmatched: 8. The germline V gene encodes CDR1 SQVTM and CDR2 ANQGSEA. This CDR3 contains 12 residues. CDR3 region: CSAAGQGGEQYF. In DNA form, the CDR3 reads TGCAGCGCCGCCGGACAGGGAGGCGAGCAGTACTTC.

This clonotype appeared a few times. The rearrangement links TRBV20-1 to TRBJ2-2, with TRBD1 matching 7 bases. This CDR3 has 13 residues. The germline gives CDR1 DFQATT, CDR2 SNEGSKA (reference sequence). V lost 6 bases and J lost 6; bases outside the gene matches: 7. Here the CDR3 reads CSAGRTGAGELFF. The CDR3 DNA is TGCAGTGCCGGAAGAACAGGGGCCGGGGAGCTGTTTTTT.

This clonotype was observed a handful of times. V and J are TRBV20-1 and TRBJ2-3; 8 bases map to TRBD2. Per the germline V gene, CDR1 is DFQATT and CDR2 is SNEGSKA (reference sequence). Losses at the gene ends were 3 bases for V and 4 bases for J; bases not matched to a gene: 6. CDR3 length: 14 amino acids. CDR3 sequence: CSASFAGGSDTQYF. CDR3 nucleotide sequence: TGCAGTGCTAGTTTCGCGGGAGGCTCAGATACGCAGTATTTT.

V is TRBV28 and J is TRBJ1-2, with TRBD1 matching 7 bases. J was trimmed by 4 bases and V by 8 bases; bases with no gene match: 4. CDR3 length equals 12 residues. Germline assignment: CDR1 MDHEN and CDR2 SYDVKM. The CDR3 nucleotides read TGTGCCAGCTGGGACAGAATCTATGGCTACACCTTC. This codes for CASWDRIYGYTF.

V gene TRBV5-1 combines with J gene TRBJ1-1, with D unclear. The germline V and J ends were trimmed by 1 base and 3 bases, with 7 bases remaining between them. This CDR3 region has 13 residues. Per the germline V gene, CDR1 is SGHRS and CDR2 is YFSETQ. CDR3 sequence reads: CASSLIVDTEAFF. CDR3 coding DNA: TGCGCCAGCAGCTTGATCGTGGACACTGAAGCTTTCTTT.

V and J are TRBV6-2 or TRBV6-3 and TRBJ1-5; TRBD1 agrees at 12 bases. Germline assignment: CDR1 MNHEY and CDR2 SVGEGT. The V segment lost 0 bases and the J segment 0 bases; nucleotides outside the gene matches: 9. CDR3 size: 20 residues. DNA of the CDR3: TGTGCCAGCAGTTACTCCTGGGACAGGGGGCGAATAGGTAGCAATCAGCCCCAGCATTTT. It yields the protein CASSYSWDRGRIGSNQPQHF.

The chain recombines TRBV20-1 with TRBJ1-4, with 9 bases lining up with TRBD1. CDR3 length equals 13 residues. Germline V lookup: CDR1 DFQATT, CDR2 SNEGSKA (reference sequence). V was pared by 6 bases and J by 8 bases, with 7 bases of the junction left unmatched. CDR3 nucleotides: TGCAGTGCCAAAAGACAGGGGGGCGAAAAACTGTTTTTT. Protein product: CSAKRQGGEKLFF.

In this sample, this clonotype turned up a few times. V and J are TRBV9 and TRBJ2-1, with a weak D call TRBD2 (5 bases). Germline V lookup: CDR1 SGDLS, CDR2 YYNGEE. The length of the CDR3 is 13 residues. V was pared by 1 base and J by 6 bases, with 8 bases between. The CDR3 is CASSVPSSNEQFF. For the CDR3, the DNA is TGTGCCAGCAGCGTACCTAGCTCCAATGAGCAGTTCTTC. The variable domain in full, with the rest retrieved from reference TRBV9 and TRBJ2-1, is DSGVTQTPKHLITATGQRVTLRCSPRSGDLSVYWYQQSLDQGLQFLIQYYNGEERAKGNILERFSAQQFPDLHSELNLSSLELGDSALYFCASSVPSSNEQFFGPGTRLTVL.

This chain links TRBV4-3 with TRBJ2-5; D might be TRBD2 (5 bases). V was cut by 0 bases and J by 5 bases, with 16 bases left in between. The CDR3 has 16 amino acids. CDR1 is LGHNA and CDR2 is YSLEER in the germline V gene. Here the CDR3 reads CASSQDPPGLGETQYF. For the CDR3, the DNA is TGCGCCAGCAGCCAAGATCCTCCGGGGTTGGGGGAGACCCAGTACTTC.

The rearrangement joins TRBV5-6 to TRBJ2-7, with 15 bases matching TRBD2. The CDR3 has 19 amino acids. Germline CDR1 and CDR2: SGHDT and YYEEEE. The V segment lost 5 bases and the J segment 7 bases; nucleotides outside the gene matches: 19. In DNA form, the CDR3 reads TGTGCCAGCAGACGGACTAGCGGGAGGGCCGAGGTGTCCTCGGGGGAGCAGTACTTC. Amino acids: CASRRTSGRAEVSSGEQYF.

The chain joins TRBV6-2 or TRBV6-3 to TRBJ2-7, with 7 bases identical to TRBD1. The junction had 7 bases not matched to a gene; V was cut back by 2 bases and J by 3 bases. The CDR3 is 15 amino acids. Germline CDR1 MNHEY, CDR2 SVGEGT. DNA of the CDR3: TGTGCCAGCAGTTACCGCCCCCAGGGGGTCTACGAGCAGTACTTC. Residues: CASSYRPQGVYEQYF.

The chain recombines TRBV20-1 with TRBJ2-3; D unresolved. With 0 bases removed from V and 2 bases from J, the gap between germline ends came to 12 bases. The CDR3 length is 15 residues. Germline CDR1 is DFQATT and CDR2 is SNEGSKA (reference sequence). This chain's CDR3 is CSARDRQHLTDTQYF. As DNA, the CDR3 is TGCAGTGCTAGAGATAGGCAGCACCTCACAGATACGCAGTATTTT.

The sample holds a few counts of this clonotype. J is TRBJ1-5 and V is TRBV5-1; D is ambiguous. Trimming left V 1 base short and J 2 bases short, with 10 bases between. Germline lookup yields CDR1 SGHRS and CDR2 YFSETQ. This CDR3 contains 15 residues. The CDR3 DNA follows: TGCGCCAGCAGCTTGTTCGGGCTAGGCAATCAGCCCCAGCATTTT. It is translated as CASSLFGLGNQPQHF.

The chain links TRBV29-1 to TRBJ1-2; the D gene is possibly TRBD1 (5 bases). Germline lookup yields CDR1 SQVTM and CDR2 ANQGSEA. V gave up 4 bases and J gave up 7 bases, with 13 bases separating them. CDR3 length equals 12 residues. CDR3 in amino acids: CSVGGGVVGYTF. The CDR3 DNA is TGCAGCGTTGGGGGCGGGGTAGTTGGCTACACCTTC.

This clonotype occurred a few times. This chain joins TRBV5-1 and TRBJ2-5; the match to TRBD2 covers 7 bases. The CDR3 runs to 13 residues. Per germline, CDR1 SGHRS and CDR2 YFSETQ. The J segment lost 2 bases and the V segment lost 4 bases, leaving 2 bases of the junction unmatched. CDR3 DNA: TGCGCCAGCAGCCCCGGGAGGCAAGAGACCCAGTACTTC. Amino acids: CASSPGRQETQYF.

J is TRBJ2-3 and V is TRBV10-1; TRBD2 aligns across 8 bases. CDR1 and CDR2 from the germline V gene are WNHNN and SYGVQD (reference sequence). The CDR3 is made up of 15 amino acids. J gave up 3 bases and V 5 bases, and 7 bases lay outside the gene matches. CDR3 protein: CASSSTSGQTDTQYF. CDR3 bases: TGCGCCAGCAGTAGTACTAGCGGACAGACAGATACGCAGTATTTT.